Listed here is a single TCR beta chain. This sample was included in a study of shared clonotypes between healthy human individuals. Germline V gene lookup returns CDR1 SQVTM and CDR2 ANQGSEA. The CDR3 totals 13 residues. The V and J ends lost 2 bases and 0 bases respectively, with 6 bases between them. Within Nashville, Tennessee resided all donors, each a Caucasian adult. Negatively enriched CD4+ T cells were divided by CD45RA into naive and memory. Deep was the level used in running the assay. For every subset, genomic DNA was evenly distributed across several immunoSEQ plates. The assay was immunoSEQ multiplex PCR, and TCRdb's table has in-frame clones only and misses some. The sample yields under 650,000 clones, approximately 95% seen once.

This TCR was recovered from a woman younger than 45 in good health. Sequenced material: naive CD4+ T cells sorted from blood. Subset denoted: CD45RA+ positively selected. V and J are TRBV29-1 and TRBJ2-3; D is ambiguous. In nucleotides, the CDR3 is TGCAGCGTTGAACTAAAAAGCACAGATACGCAGTATTTT. Encoded protein: CSVELKSTDTQYF.